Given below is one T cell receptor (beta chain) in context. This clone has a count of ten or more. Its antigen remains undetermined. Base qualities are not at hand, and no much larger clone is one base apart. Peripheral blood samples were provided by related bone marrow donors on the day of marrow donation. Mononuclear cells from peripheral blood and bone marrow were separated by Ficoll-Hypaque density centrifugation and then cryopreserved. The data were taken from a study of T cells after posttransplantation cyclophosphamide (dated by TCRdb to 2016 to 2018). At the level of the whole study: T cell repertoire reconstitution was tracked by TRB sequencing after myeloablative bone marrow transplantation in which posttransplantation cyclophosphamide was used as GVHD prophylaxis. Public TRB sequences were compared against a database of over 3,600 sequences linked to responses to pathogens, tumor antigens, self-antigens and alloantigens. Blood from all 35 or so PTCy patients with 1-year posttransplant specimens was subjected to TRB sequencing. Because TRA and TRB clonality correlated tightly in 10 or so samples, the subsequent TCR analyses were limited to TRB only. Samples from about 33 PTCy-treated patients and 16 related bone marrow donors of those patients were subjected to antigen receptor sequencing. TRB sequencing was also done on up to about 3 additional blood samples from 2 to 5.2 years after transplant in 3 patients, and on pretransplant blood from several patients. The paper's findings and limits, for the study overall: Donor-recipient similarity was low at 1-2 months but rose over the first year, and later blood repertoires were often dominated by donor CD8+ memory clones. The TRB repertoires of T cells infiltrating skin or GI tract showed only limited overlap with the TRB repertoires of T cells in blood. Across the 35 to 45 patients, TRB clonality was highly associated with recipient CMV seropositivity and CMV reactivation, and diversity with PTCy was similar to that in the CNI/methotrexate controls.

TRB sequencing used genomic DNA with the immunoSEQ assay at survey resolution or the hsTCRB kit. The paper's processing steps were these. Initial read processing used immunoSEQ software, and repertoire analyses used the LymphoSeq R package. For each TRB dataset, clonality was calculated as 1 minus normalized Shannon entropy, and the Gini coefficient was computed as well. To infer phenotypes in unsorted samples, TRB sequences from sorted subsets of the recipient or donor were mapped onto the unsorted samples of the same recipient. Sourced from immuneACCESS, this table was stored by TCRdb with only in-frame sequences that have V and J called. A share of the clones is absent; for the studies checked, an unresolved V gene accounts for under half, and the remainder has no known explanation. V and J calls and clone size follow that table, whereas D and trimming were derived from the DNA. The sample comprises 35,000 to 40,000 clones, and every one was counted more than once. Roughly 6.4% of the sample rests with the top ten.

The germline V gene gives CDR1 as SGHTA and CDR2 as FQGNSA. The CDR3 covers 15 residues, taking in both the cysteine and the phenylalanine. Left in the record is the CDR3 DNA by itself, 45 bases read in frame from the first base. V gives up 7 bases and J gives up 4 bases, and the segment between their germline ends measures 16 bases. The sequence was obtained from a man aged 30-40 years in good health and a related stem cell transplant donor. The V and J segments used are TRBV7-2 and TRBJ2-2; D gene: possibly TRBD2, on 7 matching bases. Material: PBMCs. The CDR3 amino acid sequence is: CASTPWGGSTGELFF. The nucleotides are TGTGCCAGCACCCCATGGGGGGGCAGCACCGGGGAGCTGTTTTTT.